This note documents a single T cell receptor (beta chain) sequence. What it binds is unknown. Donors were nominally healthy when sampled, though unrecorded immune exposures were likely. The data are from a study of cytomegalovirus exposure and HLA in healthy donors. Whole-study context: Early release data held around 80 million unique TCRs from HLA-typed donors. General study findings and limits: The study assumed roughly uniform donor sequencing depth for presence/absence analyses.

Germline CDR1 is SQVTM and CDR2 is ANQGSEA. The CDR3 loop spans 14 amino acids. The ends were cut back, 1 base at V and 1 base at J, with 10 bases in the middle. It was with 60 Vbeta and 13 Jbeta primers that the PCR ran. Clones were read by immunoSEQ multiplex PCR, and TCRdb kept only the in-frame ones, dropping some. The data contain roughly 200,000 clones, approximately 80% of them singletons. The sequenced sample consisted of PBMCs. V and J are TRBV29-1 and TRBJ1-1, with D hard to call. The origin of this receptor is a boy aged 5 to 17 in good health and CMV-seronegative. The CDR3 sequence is CSVEVGGSNTEAFF. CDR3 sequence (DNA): TGCAGCGTTGAAGTTGGAGGTTCGAACACTGAAGCTTTCTTT.